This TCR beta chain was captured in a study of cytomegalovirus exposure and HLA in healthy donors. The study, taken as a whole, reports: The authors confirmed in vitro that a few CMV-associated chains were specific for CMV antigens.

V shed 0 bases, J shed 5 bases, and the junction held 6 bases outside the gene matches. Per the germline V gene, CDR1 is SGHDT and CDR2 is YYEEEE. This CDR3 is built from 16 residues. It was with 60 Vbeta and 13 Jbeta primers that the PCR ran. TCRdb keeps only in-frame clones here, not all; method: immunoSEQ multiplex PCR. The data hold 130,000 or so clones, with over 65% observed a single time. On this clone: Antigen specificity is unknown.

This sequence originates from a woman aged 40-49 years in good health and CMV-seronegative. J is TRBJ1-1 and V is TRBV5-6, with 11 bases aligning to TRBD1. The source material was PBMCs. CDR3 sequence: CASSLGGQGGLTEAFF. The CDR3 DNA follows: TGTGCCAGCAGCTTGGGGGGACAGGGGGGGTTAACTGAAGCTTTCTTT.